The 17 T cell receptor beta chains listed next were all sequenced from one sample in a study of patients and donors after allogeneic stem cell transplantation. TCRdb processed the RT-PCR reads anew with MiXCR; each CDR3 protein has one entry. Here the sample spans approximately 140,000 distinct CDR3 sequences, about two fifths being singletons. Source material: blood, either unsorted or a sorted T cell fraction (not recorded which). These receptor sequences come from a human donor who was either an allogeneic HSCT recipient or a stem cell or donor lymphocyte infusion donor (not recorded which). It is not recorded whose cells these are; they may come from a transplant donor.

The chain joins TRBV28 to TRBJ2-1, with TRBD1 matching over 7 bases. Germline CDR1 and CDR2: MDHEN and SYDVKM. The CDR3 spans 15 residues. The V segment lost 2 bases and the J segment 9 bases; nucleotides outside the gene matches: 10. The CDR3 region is CASSLGDRVNPEQFF. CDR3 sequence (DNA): TGTGCCAGCAGTTTAGGAGACAGGGTAAACCCTGAGCAGTTCTTC.

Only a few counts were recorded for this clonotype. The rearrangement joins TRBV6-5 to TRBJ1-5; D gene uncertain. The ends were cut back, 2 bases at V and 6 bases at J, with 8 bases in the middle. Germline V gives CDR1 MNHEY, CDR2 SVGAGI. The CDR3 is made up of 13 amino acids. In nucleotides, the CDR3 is TGTGCCAGCAGTTACGGCAGAGGTCAGCCCCAGCATTTT. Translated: CASSYGRGQPQHF.

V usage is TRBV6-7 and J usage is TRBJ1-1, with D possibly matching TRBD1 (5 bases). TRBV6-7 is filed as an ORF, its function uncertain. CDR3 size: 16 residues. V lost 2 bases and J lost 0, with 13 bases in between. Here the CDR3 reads CASSYPFGGVNTEAFF. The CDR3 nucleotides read TGTGCCAGCAGTTACCCATTCGGGGGGGTGAACACTGAAGCTTTCTTT.

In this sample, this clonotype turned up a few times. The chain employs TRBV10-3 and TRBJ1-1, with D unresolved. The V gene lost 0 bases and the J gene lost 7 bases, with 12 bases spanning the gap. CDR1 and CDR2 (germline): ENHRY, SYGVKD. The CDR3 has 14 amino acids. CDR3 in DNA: TGTGCCATCAGTGAGTCGTGGCAGACGTATGAAGCTTTCTTT. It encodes CAISESWQTYEAFF.

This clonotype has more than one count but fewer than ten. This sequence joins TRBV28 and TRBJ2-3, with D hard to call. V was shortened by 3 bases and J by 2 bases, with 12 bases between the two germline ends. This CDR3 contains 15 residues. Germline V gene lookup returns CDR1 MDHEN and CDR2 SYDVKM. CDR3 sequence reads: CASSFLGRSTDTQYF. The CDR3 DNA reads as TGTGCCAGCAGTTTCCTTGGACGGTCCACAGATACGCAGTATTTT.

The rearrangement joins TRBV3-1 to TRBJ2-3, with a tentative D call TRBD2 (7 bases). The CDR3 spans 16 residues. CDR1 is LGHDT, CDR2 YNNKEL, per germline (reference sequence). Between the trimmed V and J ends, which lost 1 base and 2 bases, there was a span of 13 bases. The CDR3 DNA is TGTGCCAGCAGCCAAGGATCCGGGGGGCCCACAGATACGCAGTATTTT. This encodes CASSQGSGGPTDTQYF.

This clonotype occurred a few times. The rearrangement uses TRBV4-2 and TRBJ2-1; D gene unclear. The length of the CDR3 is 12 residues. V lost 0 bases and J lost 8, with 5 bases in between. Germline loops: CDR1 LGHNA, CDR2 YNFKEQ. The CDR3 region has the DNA TGTGCCAGCAGCCAAGAGATTCATGAGCAGTTCTTC. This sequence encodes CASSQEIHEQFF.

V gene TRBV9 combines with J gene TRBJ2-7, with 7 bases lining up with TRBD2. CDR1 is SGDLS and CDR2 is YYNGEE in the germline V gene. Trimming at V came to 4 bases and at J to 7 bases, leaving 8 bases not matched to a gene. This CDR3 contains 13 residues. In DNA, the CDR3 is TGTGCCAGCAGCCCGAGCGGGACGGGAGAGCAGTACGTC. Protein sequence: CASSPSGTGEQYV.

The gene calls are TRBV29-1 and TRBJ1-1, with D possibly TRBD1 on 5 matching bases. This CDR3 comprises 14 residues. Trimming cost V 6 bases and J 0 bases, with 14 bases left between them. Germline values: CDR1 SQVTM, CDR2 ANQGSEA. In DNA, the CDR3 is TGCAGCGTATTGGGACGGCAGATGAACACTGAAGCTTTCTTT. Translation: CSVLGRQMNTEAFF.

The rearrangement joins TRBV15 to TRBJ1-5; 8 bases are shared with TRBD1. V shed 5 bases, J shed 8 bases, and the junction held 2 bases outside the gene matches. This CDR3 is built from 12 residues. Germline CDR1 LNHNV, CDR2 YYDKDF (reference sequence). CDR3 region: CATSADREPQHF. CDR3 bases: TGTGCCACCAGCGCGGACAGGGAGCCCCAGCATTTT.

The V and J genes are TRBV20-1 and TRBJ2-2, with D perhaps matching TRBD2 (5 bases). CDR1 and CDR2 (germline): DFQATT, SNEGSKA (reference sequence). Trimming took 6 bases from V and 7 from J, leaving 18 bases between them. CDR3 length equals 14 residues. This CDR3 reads CSACGPPAGGELFF. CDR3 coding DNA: TGCAGTGCATGCGGACCCCCGGCGGGCGGGGAGCTGTTTTTT.

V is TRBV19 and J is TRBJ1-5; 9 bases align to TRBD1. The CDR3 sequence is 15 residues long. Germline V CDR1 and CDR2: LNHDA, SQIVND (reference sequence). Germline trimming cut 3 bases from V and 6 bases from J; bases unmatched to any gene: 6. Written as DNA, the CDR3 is TGTGCCAGTAGTATCGGGACAGGGAGATTTCAGCCCCAGCATTTT. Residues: CASSIGTGRFQPQHF.

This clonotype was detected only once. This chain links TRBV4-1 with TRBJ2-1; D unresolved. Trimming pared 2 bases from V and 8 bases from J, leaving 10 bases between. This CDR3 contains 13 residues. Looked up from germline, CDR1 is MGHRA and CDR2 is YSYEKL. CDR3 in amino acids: CASSQSVADEQFF. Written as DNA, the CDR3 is TGCGCCAGCAGCCAATCGGTCGCAGATGAGCAGTTCTTC.

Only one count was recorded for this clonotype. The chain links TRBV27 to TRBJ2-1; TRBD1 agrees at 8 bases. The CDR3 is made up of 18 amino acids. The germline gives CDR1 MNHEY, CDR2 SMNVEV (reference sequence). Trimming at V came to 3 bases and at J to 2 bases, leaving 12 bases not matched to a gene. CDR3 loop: CASSLGTSGQVTYNEQFF. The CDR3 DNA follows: TGTGCCAGCAGTTTGGGTACATCGGGACAGGTGACCTACAATGAGCAGTTCTTC.

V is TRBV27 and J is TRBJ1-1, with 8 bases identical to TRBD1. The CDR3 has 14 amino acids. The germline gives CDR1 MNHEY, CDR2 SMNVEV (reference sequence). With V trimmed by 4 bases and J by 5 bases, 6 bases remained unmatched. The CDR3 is CASSSRDRWTEAFF. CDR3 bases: TGTGCCAGCAGTTCTCGGGACAGGTGGACTGAAGCTTTCTTT.

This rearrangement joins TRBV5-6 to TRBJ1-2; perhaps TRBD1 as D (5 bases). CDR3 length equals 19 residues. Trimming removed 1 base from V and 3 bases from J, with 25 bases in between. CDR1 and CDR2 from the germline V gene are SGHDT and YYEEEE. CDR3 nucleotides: TGTGCCAGCAGCTTGCAGGGCAAATGGGGCAGGGAGGAAGACTATGGCTACACCTTC. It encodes CASSLQGKWGREEDYGYTF. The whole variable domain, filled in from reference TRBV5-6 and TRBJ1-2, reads DAGVTQSPTHLIKTRGQQVTLRCSPKSGHDTVSWYQQALGQGPQFIFQYYEEEERQRGNFPDRFSGHQFPNYSSELNVNALLLGDSALYLCASSLQGKWGREEDYGYTFGSGTRLTVV.

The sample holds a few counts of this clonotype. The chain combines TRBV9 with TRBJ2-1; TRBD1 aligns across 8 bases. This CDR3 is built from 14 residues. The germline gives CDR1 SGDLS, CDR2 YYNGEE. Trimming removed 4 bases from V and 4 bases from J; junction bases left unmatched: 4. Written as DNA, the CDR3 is TGTGCCAGCAGCTTCGGGACAGGTTACAATGAGCAGTTCTTC. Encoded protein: CASSFGTGYNEQFF.